This T cell receptor (beta chain) emerged from a study of blood T cell repertoires in COVID-19. Whole-study context: In each case, the material was cDNA or gDNA derived from T cells, B-cell-depleted T cells, or PBMCs.

The length of the CDR3 is 14 residues. Germline V gene lookup returns CDR1 MDHEN and CDR2 SYDVKM. V was cut by 3 bases and J by 0 bases, with 6 bases left in between. Sequencing used immunoSEQ multiplex PCR; TCRdb keeps in-frame clones, though not all of them. This table holds 50,000 or so clones, 85% to 95% found once. Patients at the Seattle site were enrolled during active infection and followed longitudinally. The clonotype originates from a man between 60 and 75 years old with COVID-19, enrolled during active disease. Sequenced input: peripheral blood. This rearrangement joins TRBV28 to TRBJ1-3; D is uncertain. The CDR3 coding sequence is TGTGCCAGCAGTTTTGTAGCCTCTGGAAACACCATATATTTT. This codes for CASSFVASGNTIYF.